This is a list of T cell receptor beta chains from one sample in a study of blood T cells in healthy people across ages. Each CDR3 protein is one row after TCRdb ran MiXCR on the 5' RACE reads. The top ten hold about 10% of the sample, which has some 940,000 distinct CDR3 sequences, 25% to 30% seen once. Another study also made use of these data, one on T cells of mothers and their children.

The sequencing sample was made of blood. Receptors originate from a middle-aged woman in good health. Both conserved end residues are part of each CDR3. A D gene is named only where the DNA matches it firmly. Expanded clones get a size class; other rows say once, few or many, or leave the size out.

CDR3 protein	CDR3 DNA	D gene	V gene	J gene	clone size
CASRPAAGQGTDTQYF	TGTGCCAGCAGACCAGCAGCCGGACAGGGCACAGATACGCAGTATTTT	TRBD1	TRBV28	TRBJ2-3	.
CASTIGRNTEAFF	TGTGCCAGCACCATCGGTCGGAACACTGAAGCTTTCTTT	.	TRBV6-1	TRBJ1-1	few
CACSEDSSYNEQFF	TGTGCCTGCAGCGAGGACAGCTCCTACAATGAGCAGTTCTTC	.	TRBV6-4	TRBJ2-1	.
CASSQERGEQFF	TGCGCCAGCAGCCAAGAAAGAGGTGAGCAGTTCTTC	.	TRBV4-1	TRBJ2-1	.
CASSVVGGTGAVADTQYF	TGTGCCAGCAGCGTAGTAGGCGGGACAGGGGCCGTAGCAGATACGCAGTATTTT	TRBD1	TRBV9	TRBJ2-3	few
CASSREPPASYNEQFF	TGTGCCAGCAGCCGCGAGCCCCCTGCCTCCTACAATGAGCAGTTCTTC	.	TRBV7-2	TRBJ2-1	.
CASTSAASGSTDTQYF	TGTGCCAGCACGAGTGCCGCGAGCGGGAGCACAGATACGCAGTATTTT	.	TRBV2	TRBJ2-3	few
CASSFGLAGGDEQYF	TGTGCCAGCAGTTTTGGACTAGCGGGGGGCGATGAGCAGTACTTC	TRBD2	TRBV12-3/TRBV12-4	TRBJ2-5	.
CSASSDGGYTQYF	TGCAGTGCTAGTTCGGACGGGGGATATACGCAGTATTTT	.	TRBV20-1	TRBJ2-3	many
CSATRGAEQYF	TGCAGTGCTACCCGGGGGGCCGAGCAGTACTTC	.	TRBV20-1	TRBJ2-7	.
CASSARKDGYTF	TGTGCCAGCAGCGCCCGTAAGGATGGCTACACCTTC	.	TRBV9	TRBJ1-2	.
CASSQVDRISTDTQYF	TGCGCCAGCAGCCAAGTCGACCGAATTAGCACAGATACGCAGTATTTT	.	TRBV4-1	TRBJ2-3	.
CASSHRDGGGEETQYF	TGCGCCAGCAGTCACAGGGACGGCGGAGGGGAAGAGACCCAGTACTTC	.	TRBV5-1	TRBJ2-5	.
CASSLAAGGLHEQYF	TGCGCCAGCAGCTTGGCGGCAGGGGGCTTGCACGAGCAGTACTTC	TRBD1	TRBV5-1	TRBJ2-7	many
CASSIVTVGSSYNEQFF	TGTGCCAGTAGTATAGTGACCGTGGGGAGCTCCTACAATGAGCAGTTCTTC	.	TRBV19	TRBJ2-1	.
CASRADAIYEQYF	TGCGCCAGCAGGGCGGATGCAATCTACGAGCAGTACTTC	.	TRBV5-1	TRBJ2-7	many
CASSLARGPFYEQYF	TGTGCCAGCAGCTTAGCCAGGGGCCCTTTCTACGAGCAGTACTTC	.	TRBV11-2	TRBJ2-7	many
CASSPETGEKLFF	TGCGCCAGCAGCCCTGAAACGGGTGAAAAACTGTTTTTT	.	TRBV5-1	TRBJ1-4	few
CSARRQGSTGELFF	TGCAGTGCTAGAAGACAGGGGTCCACCGGGGAGCTGTTTTTT	TRBD1	TRBV20-1	TRBJ2-2	.
CASSPQAGSGNTIYF	TGTGCCAGCAGCCCGCAGGCGGGCTCTGGAAACACCATATATTTT	.	TRBV7-9	TRBJ1-3	few
CASSQGSGGGDSYNEQFF	TGCGCCAGCAGCCAAGGTTCCGGCGGGGGGGACTCCTACAATGAGCAGTTCTTC	TRBD2	TRBV4-1	TRBJ2-1	.
CSVVSGGAVEQYF	TGCAGCGTTGTGAGCGGGGGGGCGGTCGAGCAGTACTTC	TRBD2	TRBV29-1	TRBJ2-7	.
CSAKSTDTQYF	TGCAGCGCTAAAAGCACAGATACGCAGTATTTT	.	TRBV29-1	TRBJ2-3	many
CAIGAGPYNEQFF	TGTGCCATTGGGGCAGGGCCCTACAATGAGCAGTTCTTC	.	TRBV27	TRBJ2-1	few
CASKQGDYGYTF	TGTGCCAGCAAACAGGGGGACTATGGCTACACCTTC	TRBD1	TRBV6-2/TRBV6-3	TRBJ1-2	few
CASSSSGGIDTQYF	TGCGCCAGCAGCTCTAGCGGGGGGATAGATACGCAGTATTTT	TRBD2	TRBV5-1	TRBJ2-3	.
CASSYVGLNNYGYTF	TGTGCCAGCAGTTACGTTGGACTTAATAACTATGGCTACACCTTC	.	TRBV6-2/TRBV6-3	TRBJ1-2	few
CASSSALAGGRLVQYF	TGTGCCAGCAGCTCCGCCTTAGCGGGGGGGCGTTTGGTGCAGTACTTC	TRBD2	TRBV7-2	TRBJ2-7	.
CASSAGTTTDTQYF	TGCGCCAGCAGCGCAGGGACTACCACAGATACGCAGTATTTT	TRBD2	TRBV5-1	TRBJ2-3	many
CASSLVGRTGELFF	TGTGCCAGCAGTTTAGTGGGGAGGACCGGGGAGCTGTTTTTT	.	TRBV12-3/TRBV12-4	TRBJ2-2	many
CSARDAGWGNTGELFF	TGCAGTGCTAGAGACGCAGGTTGGGGTAACACCGGGGAGCTGTTTTTT	.	TRBV20-1	TRBJ2-2	.
CASSQDIAAYNEQFF	TGCGCCAGCAGCCAAGATATAGCAGCCTACAATGAGCAGTTCTTC	.	TRBV4-3	TRBJ2-1	.
CASSPSVGSGYTF	TGTGCCAGCAGCCCCAGCGTGGGTTCTGGCTACACCTTC	.	TRBV7-2	TRBJ1-2	many
CSVDKSDSFDYNEQFF	TGCAGCGTTGACAAATCGGACAGTTTTGACTACAATGAGCAGTTCTTC	.	TRBV29-1	TRBJ2-1	many
CASSLPQGSYEQFF	TGTGCCAGCAGCCTCCCACAGGGGAGCTATGAGCAGTTCTTC	TRBD1	TRBV7-9	TRBJ2-1	.
CASRPRRLAESTSTDTQYF	TGTGCCAGCAGACCGAGGAGACTAGCGGAATCCACTAGCACAGATACGCAGTATTTT	TRBD2	TRBV7-2	TRBJ2-3	few
CSARAYGQETTGELFF	TGCAGTGCTAGAGCCTATGGACAGGAAACCACCGGGGAGCTGTTTTTT	TRBD1	TRBV20-1	TRBJ2-2	once
CASSGQPSYNEQYF	TGTGCCAGCTCGGGACAGCCCTCCTACAATGAGCAGTACTTC	TRBD1	TRBV6-5	TRBJ2-7	.
CSALPLTFSGANVLTF	TGCAGTGCCCTACCCCTAACCTTCTCTGGGGCCAACGTCCTGACTTTC	.	TRBV20-1	TRBJ2-6	few
CASTPRGTAQETQYF	TGTGCCAGCACCCCACGGGGGACAGCCCAAGAGACCCAGTACTTC	.	TRBV28	TRBJ2-5	many
CSAIEGGNYNEQFF	TGCAGTGCTATAGAGGGGGGGAACTACAATGAGCAGTTCTTC	.	TRBV20-1	TRBJ2-1	few
CASSQDMVNNQPQHF	TGCGCCAGCAGCCAAGATATGGTGAATAATCAGCCCCAGCATTTT	.	TRBV4-3	TRBJ1-5	many
CASSLVTGGTDTQYF	TGTGCCAGCAGTTTAGTCACGGGGGGCACAGATACGCAGTATTTT	.	TRBV12-3/TRBV12-4	TRBJ2-3	many
CAWAPSGDQPQHF	TGTGCCTGGGCACCTTCAGGGGATCAGCCCCAGCATTTT	.	TRBV30	TRBJ1-5	.
CSARKELGQGFTDTQYF	TGCAGTGCTAGGAAGGAATTGGGACAGGGGTTTACAGATACGCAGTATTTT	TRBD1	TRBV20-1	TRBJ2-3	once
CASSLPRGGETQYF	TGTGCCAGCAGCTTACCCAGGGGGGGAGAGACCCAGTACTTC	.	TRBV5-4	TRBJ2-5	few
CASSGNRGGTYEQYF	TGTGCCAGCAGTGGAAATCGGGGGGGCACCTACGAGCAGTACTTC	TRBD2	TRBV2	TRBJ2-7	many
CASSLAQMATDTQYF	TGCGCCAGCAGCTTGGCCCAAATGGCGACAGATACGCAGTATTTT	.	TRBV5-1	TRBJ2-3	.
CASSYQRGGRKNIQYF	TGTGCCAGCAGTTACCAGCGGGGGGGCCGAAAAAACATTCAGTACTTC	TRBD2	TRBV6-6	TRBJ2-4	few
CASSPDRVPPLHF	TGTGCCAGCAGCCCGGACAGGGTACCACCCCTCCACTTT	TRBD1	TRBV7-2	TRBJ1-6	many
CASSVEGSAVTGELFF	TGTGCCAGCAGCGTAGAGGGCAGCGCAGTCACCGGGGAGCTGTTTTTT	.	TRBV9	TRBJ2-2	few
CASSLEVDTQYF	TGCGCCAGCAGCTTGGAGGTTGATACGCAGTATTTT	.	TRBV5-1	TRBJ2-3	many
CASSLMGGRTDTQYF	TGCGCCAGCAGCTTGATGGGGGGGCGCACAGATACGCAGTATTTT	.	TRBV5-1	TRBJ2-3	.
CATGTEGIVDTEAFF	TGCGCCACCGGGACCGAAGGCATCGTCGACACTGAAGCTTTCTTT	.	TRBV4-1	TRBJ1-1	.
CASSARGFESSGANVLTF	TGTGCCAGCAGTGCGAGGGGGTTTGAGAGCTCTGGGGCCAACGTCCTGACTTTC	.	TRBV2	TRBJ2-6	many
CASSVIAGGADTQYF	TGTGCCAGCAGCGTTATAGCGGGGGGAGCAGATACGCAGTATTTT	TRBD2	TRBV9	TRBJ2-3	.
CATSHPASGHEQYF	TGTGCCACCAGCCACCCAGCGTCAGGCCACGAGCAGTACTTC	.	TRBV24-1	TRBJ2-7	many
CTSLPGMNTEAFF	TGTACCAGCTTACCAGGAATGAACACTGAAGCTTTCTTT	.	TRBV18	TRBJ1-1	.
CASSSRPGQGSGYTF	TGTGCCAGCAGCTCACGACCGGGACAGGGAAGTGGCTACACCTTC	TRBD1	TRBV7-3	TRBJ1-2	.